A selection of T cell receptor beta chains follows, all from one sample in a study of brain T cells in children with intractable seizures. Sequencing used immunoSEQ multiplex PCR; TCRdb keeps in-frame clones, though not all of them. The sample yields approximately 330,000 clones, over 85% seen once. The sample in question was peripheral blood, obtained roughly 5 months after surgery. All receptors derive from a boy less than two years old with tuberous sclerosis and intractable seizures. The CDR3 runs from the conserved cysteine through the conserved F or W. The order of the fields is clone size, J gene, V gene, D gene, CDR3 DNA, CDR3 protein. D genes are given only for firm matches. Clone sizes are given selectively: once, few, many, or a class where the clone is expanded.

size: .; J: TRBJ1-1; V: TRBV5-4; D: .; DNA: TGTGCCAGCAGCCTACGACAGCCGCTGAACACTGAAGCTTTCTTT; CDR3: CASSLRQPLNTEAFF
size: .; J: TRBJ2-3; V: TRBV5-1; D: TRBD2; DNA: TGCGCCAGCAGCTTGTCTAGCGGGAGCTCAGATACGCAGTATTTT; CDR3: CASSLSSGSSDTQYF
size: .; J: TRBJ2-7; V: TRBV19; D: .; DNA: TGTGCCAGTACGTCAGGGTATCTCGACGAGCAGTACTTC; CDR3: CASTSGYLDEQYF
size: .; J: TRBJ1-4; V: TRBV5-4; D: .; DNA: TGTGCCAGCAGCGCGGGGCCAGCTATTGGAAAACTGTTTTTT; CDR3: CASSAGPAIGKLFF
size: .; J: TRBJ2-3; V: TRBV27; D: .; DNA: TGTGCCAGCAGTTTAATGGCAGCTATCCCCACAGATACGCAGTATTTT; CDR3: CASSLMAAIPTDTQYF
size: .; J: TRBJ2-1; V: TRBV7-9; D: .; DNA: TGTGCCAGCAGCGCCCGGGACGACTACAATGAGCAGTTCTTC; CDR3: CASSARDDYNEQFF
size: .; J: TRBJ2-3; V: TRBV11-3; D: .; DNA: TGTGCCAGCAGTTTGACGGGACTCACCACAGATACGCAGTATTTT; CDR3: CASSLTGLTTDTQYF
size: .; J: TRBJ2-7; V: TRBV5-1; D: .; DNA: TGCGCCAGCAGCCGCCAGCGGCCCTCCTACGAGCAGTACTTC; CDR3: CASSRQRPSYEQYF
size: .; J: TRBJ1-4; V: TRBV14; D: .; DNA: TGTGCCAGTAACTCGGGCCCAGGGAATGAAAAACTGTTTTTT; CDR3: CASNSGPGNEKLFF
size: once; J: TRBJ2-5; V: TRBV19; D: .; DNA: TGTGCCAGTAGTAAAGACAGGTTGGGGACCCAGTACTTC; CDR3: CASSKDRLGTQYF
size: .; J: TRBJ1-4; V: TRBV7-9; D: .; DNA: TGTGCCAGCAGCCCACGCGGGTTCGGGGGTGAAAAACTGTTTTTT; CDR3: CASSPRGFGGEKLFF
size: .; J: TRBJ1-6; V: TRBV7-2; D: .; DNA: TGTGCCAGCAGCTTAGTCCGGGCCTCTAATTCACCCCTCCACTTT; CDR3: CASSLVRASNSPLHF
size: once; J: TRBJ2-3; V: TRBV11-2; D: .; DNA: TGTGCCAGCAGCCCCACAGATACGCAGTATTTT; CDR3: CASSPTDTQYF
size: .; J: TRBJ1-2; V: TRBV3-1/TRBV3-2; D: .; DNA: TGTGCCAGCAGCCAAGCGCTCGGGTACTATGGCTACACCTTC; CDR3: CASSQALGYYGYTF
size: .; J: TRBJ2-7; V: TRBV5-1; D: TRBD2; DNA: TGCGCCAGCAGCTTGGTAGCGGGGGGCTCCTACGAGCAGTACTTC; CDR3: CASSLVAGGSYEQYF
size: .; J: TRBJ2-5; V: TRBV27; D: .; DNA: TGTGCCAGCAGGGACAGCGAACAAGAGACCCAGTACTTC; CDR3: CASRDSEQETQYF
size: .; J: TRBJ2-7; V: TRBV6-5; D: TRBD1; DNA: TGTGCCAGCAGTTACGAGGGACAGGGCTACGAGCAGTACTTC; CDR3: CASSYEGQGYEQYF
size: .; J: TRBJ2-2; V: TRBV19; D: TRBD1; DNA: TGTGCCAGTAGTATAGATAGGGACAGGGCGGCCGGGGAGCTGTTTTTT; CDR3: CASSIDRDRAAGELFF
size: .; J: TRBJ2-5; V: TRBV3-1/TRBV3-2; D: TRBD2; DNA: TGTGCCAGCAGCCAAGAGGCTAGCGGGAGTTACAAAGAGACCCAGTACTTC; CDR3: CASSQEASGSYKETQYF
size: .; J: TRBJ1-2; V: TRBV5-5; D: TRBD1; DNA: TGTGCCAGCAGCTCATTAAGACAGGGGATATATGGCTACACCTTC; CDR3: CASSSLRQGIYGYTF
size: .; J: TRBJ2-3; V: TRBV5-1; D: .; DNA: TGCGCCAGCACCCCCGCGGACTCCACAGATACGCAGTATTTT; CDR3: CASTPADSTDTQYF
size: .; J: TRBJ2-7; V: TRBV18; D: .; DNA: TGTGCCAGCTCGCCACGACAGGTCTCCTACGAGCAGTACTTC; CDR3: CASSPRQVSYEQYF
size: .; J: TRBJ1-4; V: TRBV7-9; D: TRBD1; DNA: TGTGCCAGCAGCCCGGGACAGGGGAGGAATGAAAAACTGTTTTTT; CDR3: CASSPGQGRNEKLFF
size: .; J: TRBJ2-3; V: TRBV9; D: .; DNA: TGTGCCAGCAGCCCCCATGGGGGCGCAGATACGCAGTATTTT; CDR3: CASSPHGGADTQYF
size: .; J: TRBJ2-7; V: TRBV27; D: TRBD1; DNA: TGTGCCAGCAGTTCAACGGGACAGCGAACCTACGAGCAGTACTTC; CDR3: CASSSTGQRTYEQYF
size: .; J: TRBJ1-2; V: TRBV15; D: .; DNA: TGTGCCACCAGCAGAGATCGAGTCCCGGGGCTTGGCTACACCTTC; CDR3: CATSRDRVPGLGYTF
size: .; J: TRBJ1-4; V: TRBV30; D: .; DNA: TGTGCCTGGAGCCTCGGAGAAAAACTGTTTTTT; CDR3: CAWSLGEKLFF
size: .; J: TRBJ1-4; V: TRBV9; D: .; DNA: TGTGCCAGCAGCGCACAGGGACGGGAAAAACTGTTTTTT; CDR3: CASSAQGREKLFF
size: .; J: TRBJ2-1; V: TRBV9; D: TRBD1; DNA: TGTGCCAGCAGCGTCTTACAGGGGGAACCCAATGAGCAGTTCTTC; CDR3: CASSVLQGEPNEQFF
size: .; J: TRBJ2-1; V: TRBV30; D: TRBD2; DNA: TGTGCCTGGAGTGTAAAGGGGACTAGCTCCTACAATGAGCAGTTCTTC; CDR3: CAWSVKGTSSYNEQFF
size: .; J: TRBJ1-2; V: TRBV5-1; D: TRBD1; DNA: TGCGCCAGCAGCCCCGACAGGGAGAACTATGGCTACACCTTC; CDR3: CASSPDRENYGYTF
size: .; J: TRBJ1-5; V: TRBV28; D: .; DNA: TGTGCCAGCAGTCCCTGGGGCAGGTATCAGCCCCAGCATTTT; CDR3: CASSPWGRYQPQHF
size: .; J: TRBJ1-1; V: TRBV30; D: .; DNA: TGTGCCTGGATATACAGATTGAACACTGAAGCTTTCTTT; CDR3: CAWIYRLNTEAFF
size: .; J: TRBJ1-5; V: TRBV30; D: TRBD1; DNA: TGTGCCTGGAGTCCAGGGGGTGGTCAGCCCCAGCATTTT; CDR3: CAWSPGGGQPQHF
size: .; J: TRBJ2-5; V: TRBV24-1; D: TRBD2; DNA: TGTGCCACCAGTGATTCGGTTGGCCTAGCGGGAGGGCTGGGAGAGACCCAGTACTTC; CDR3: CATSDSVGLAGGLGETQYF
size: .; J: TRBJ2-5; V: TRBV7-9; D: .; DNA: TGTGCCAGCAGCAGGGGAATGGGGCACCCTCGGGAGACCCAGTACTTC; CDR3: CASSRGMGHPRETQYF
size: .; J: TRBJ2-7; V: TRBV5-4; D: .; DNA: TGTGCCAGCAGCCCGACAGGCGCCGGTTCTTACTACGAGCAGTACTTC; CDR3: CASSPTGAGSYYEQYF
size: .; J: TRBJ1-3; V: TRBV7-8; D: .; DNA: TGTGCCAGCAGCTTGGGCAGGCCGGGGACTGGAAACACCATATATTTT; CDR3: CASSLGRPGTGNTIYF
size: once; J: TRBJ2-2; V: TRBV15; D: TRBD2; DNA: TGTGCCACCAGCAGACGGCAGCGGGAGGGACACACCGGGGAGCTGTTTTTT; CDR3: CATSRRQREGHTGELFF
size: .; J: TRBJ2-1; V: TRBV14; D: TRBD2; DNA: TGTGCCAGCAGCTTACGACTAGCGGGAGTCGATGAGCAGTTCTTC; CDR3: CASSLRLAGVDEQFF
size: .; J: TRBJ2-3; V: TRBV12-3/TRBV12-4; D: .; DNA: TGTGCCAGCAGATCTATTTGGGATACGCAGTATTTT; CDR3: CASRSIWDTQYF
size: .; J: TRBJ2-3; V: TRBV24-1; D: TRBD1; DNA: TGTGCCACCAGTGATTGGACAGGTTATACGCAGTATTTT; CDR3: CATSDWTGYTQYF
size: once; J: TRBJ1-6; V: TRBV27; D: .; DNA: TGTGCCAGCAGTTCACAGTATAATTCACCCCTCCACTTT; CDR3: CASSSQYNSPLHF
size: .; J: TRBJ1-2; V: TRBV30; D: .; DNA: TGTGCCTGGAGTGTCCGCCCGACGGGCGGCTACACCTTC; CDR3: CAWSVRPTGGYTF
size: .; J: TRBJ1-5; V: TRBV3-1/TRBV3-2; D: .; DNA: TGTGCCAGCAGCCAGGACTTCAATCAGCCCCAGCATTTT; CDR3: CASSQDFNQPQHF
size: .; J: TRBJ1-1; V: TRBV14; D: .; DNA: TGTGCCAGCAGCCAACGTCCCTTCGACAGCATGAACACTGAAGCTTTCTTT; CDR3: CASSQRPFDSMNTEAFF
size: .; J: TRBJ2-1; V: TRBV5-1; D: TRBD2; DNA: TGCGCCAGCAGCCCCCGGGGAGCGGGGGGGCCGTGGGATGAGCAGTTCTTC; CDR3: CASSPRGAGGPWDEQFF
size: .; J: TRBJ2-7; V: TRBV24-1; D: .; DNA: TGTGCCACCAGTCGAGATGTTAGGGACGAGCAGTACTTC; CDR3: CATSRDVRDEQYF
size: .; J: TRBJ2-7; V: TRBV6-6; D: TRBD1; DNA: TGTGCCAGCAGTTCTCCCGAGGACAGGGCTTACTACGAGCAGTACTTC; CDR3: CASSSPEDRAYYEQYF
size: .; J: TRBJ2-2; V: TRBV5-8; D: .; DNA: TGTGCCAGCAGCTTTTCAACCACCTACACCGGGGAGCTGTTTTTT; CDR3: CASSFSTTYTGELFF